These 7 T cell receptor beta chains originate from one sample sequenced in a study of blood T cell repertoires in COVID-19. Clones were sequenced by immunoSEQ multiplex PCR, and TCRdb holds only the in-frame ones, with some missing. The sample has around 64,000 clones, roughly 70% seen once. What was sequenced was PBMCs or T cells enriched from blood (not recorded which). Every receptor here comes from an older woman who had been exposed to COVID-19.

The rearrangement uses TRBV6-6 and TRBJ1-3; TRBD1 agrees at 8 bases. Germline-derived CDR1 and CDR2 are MNHNY and SVGAGI (reference sequence). V was pared by 6 bases and J by 2 bases, with 6 bases of the junction left unmatched. There are 15 residues in the CDR3. This chain's CDR3 is CASRDSRGPGNTIYF. CDR3 DNA sequence: TGTGCCAGCAGGGACTCCAGGGGGCCTGGAAACACCATATATTTT.

The chain's CDR3 is CASSPPIRGNEQFF. The CDR3 nucleotides read TGTGCCAGCAGTCCGCCGATAAGGGGCAATGAGCAGTTCTTC. The chain employs TRBV28 and TRBJ2-1; D is perhaps TRBD1 (5 bases). Trimming took off 5 bases at V and 6 bases at J, with 14 bases between the two ends. Germline V gene lookup returns CDR1 MDHEN and CDR2 SYDVKM. There are 14 residues in the CDR3.

This chain links TRBV28 with TRBJ1-1, with D unclear. The length of the CDR3 is 12 residues. From germline, CDR1 is MDHEN and CDR2 SYDVKM. Trimming took 2 bases from V and 6 from J, leaving 7 bases between them. The CDR3 reads CASSLISAEAFF. CDR3 bases: TGTGCCAGCAGTTTAATAAGCGCTGAAGCTTTCTTT.

The DNA of the CDR3 is TGTGCCACGAAGCGGGGGCGAAAGTCACCCCTCCACTTT. Its protein is CATKRGRKSPLHF. The rearrangement uses TRBV6-5 and TRBJ1-6, with D perhaps matching TRBD1 (6 bases). Germline CDR1 reads MNHEY; CDR2 reads SVGAGI. The CDR3 totals 13 residues. The V end was cut by 10 bases, the J end by 10 bases, with 17 bases between.

This chain uses TRBV30 with TRBJ1-2; 8 bases are a match to TRBD1. J lost 7 bases, V lost 1 base, and 5 bases had no gene match. CDR1 GTSNPN and CDR2 SVGIG come from the germline V gene (reference sequence). This CDR3 is 13 amino acids long. CDR3: CAWSGGTGGGYTF. The DNA of the CDR3 is TGTGCCTGGAGTGGAGGGACAGGAGGTGGCTACACCTTC.

This clone was detected once. The chain couples TRBV6-5 to TRBJ2-1, with a tentative D call TRBD2 (5 bases). Germline V gives CDR1 MNHEY, CDR2 SVGAGI. The CDR3 contains 13 residues. Deletions cut 7 bases from V and 3 bases from J, with 10 bases between. The CDR3: CASNSGVYNEQFF. The CDR3 DNA reads TGTGCCAGCAACTCCGGGGTCTACAATGAGCAGTTCTTC.

This chain uses TRBV7-8 with TRBJ2-5; possibly TRBD2 for D (7 bases). This CDR3 has 15 amino acids. Deletions cut 1 base from V and 7 bases from J, with 16 bases between. Looked up from germline, CDR1 is SGHVS and CDR2 is FQNEAQ. The CDR3 DNA sequence: TGTGCCAGCAGCTTAGTTGGGGGGGGCTACGGGACCCAGTACTTC. It translates to CASSLVGGGYGTQYF. The full variable domain, its missing parts supplied by reference TRBV7-8 and TRBJ2-5, is GAGVSQSPRYKVAKRGQDVALRCDPISGHVSLFWYQQALGQGPEFLTYFQNEAQLDKSGLPSDRFFAERPEGSVSTLKIQRTQQEDSAVYLCASSLVGGGYGTQYFGPGTRLLVL.